This is a list of T cell receptor beta chains from one sample in a study of blood T cell repertoires in COVID-19. TCRdb's table, derived via immunoSEQ multiplex PCR, lists solely in-frame clones and lacks some. The sample shows roughly 230,000 clones, almost 85% of them seen only once. The specimen was peripheral blood. The receptors were sampled from a man aged 45-65 years with acute or convalescent COVID-19. CDR3s include the opening cysteine and the closing phenylalanine or tryptophan.

j_gene: TRBJ2-1
v_gene: TRBV7-9
CDR3aa: CASSSLNGDEQFF

j_gene: TRBJ1-5
v_gene: TRBV2
CDR3aa: CASRGTVVISNQPQHF

j_gene: TRBJ2-5
v_gene: TRBV7-9
CDR3aa: CASSPRGGDRRFSVETQYF

j_gene: TRBJ2-2
v_gene: TRBV18
CDR3aa: CASSRGGTNTGELFF

j_gene: TRBJ1-1
v_gene: TRBV18
CDR3aa: CASSPAGQPTFGAFF

j_gene: TRBJ2-1
v_gene: TRBV12-3/TRBV12-4
CDR3aa: CASTVPTVNEQFF

j_gene: TRBJ2-5
v_gene: TRBV7-6
CDR3aa: CASSFGGGETQYF

j_gene: TRBJ1-1
v_gene: TRBV4-1
CDR3aa: CASSQDLNGALNTEAFF

j_gene: TRBJ1-4
v_gene: TRBV30
CDR3aa: CAWRGGQTKNEKLFF

j_gene: TRBJ2-7
v_gene: TRBV29-1
CDR3aa: CSVEVGRAPYEQYF

j_gene: TRBJ1-5
v_gene: TRBV3-1/TRBV3-2
CDR3aa: CASSQDRFFQPQHF

j_gene: TRBJ2-1
v_gene: TRBV12-5
CDR3aa: CASGPPGELYNEQFF

j_gene: TRBJ1-5
v_gene: TRBV6-2/TRBV6-3
CDR3aa: CASSYSIGPQPQHF

j_gene: TRBJ1-2
v_gene: TRBV10-2
CDR3aa: CASSTRGFYGYTF

j_gene: TRBJ1-4
v_gene: TRBV25-1
CDR3aa: CASSEGGNNEKLFF

j_gene: TRBJ1-1
v_gene: TRBV19
CDR3aa: CASSMAGGLTEAFF

j_gene: TRBJ2-3
v_gene: TRBV19
CDR3aa: CASSIVAGTTDTQYF

j_gene: TRBJ1-2
v_gene: TRBV5-4
CDR3aa: CASSLNQGNYGYTF

j_gene: TRBJ1-2
v_gene: TRBV12-3/TRBV12-4
CDR3aa: CASSFYGYTF

j_gene: TRBJ1-2
v_gene: TRBV7-9
CDR3aa: CASSHRQGPHGYTF

j_gene: TRBJ2-2
v_gene: TRBV11-2
CDR3aa: CASSSSGGASGELFF

j_gene: TRBJ2-7
v_gene: TRBV6-5
CDR3aa: CASSYGQGFSYEQYF

j_gene: TRBJ2-5
v_gene: TRBV5-1
CDR3aa: CASSPPRQGGFKETQYF

j_gene: TRBJ1-6
v_gene: TRBV2
CDR3aa: CAVRSPGQNSPLHF

j_gene: TRBJ1-6
v_gene: TRBV6-5
CDR3aa: CASSPLSSYNSPLHF

j_gene: TRBJ2-2
v_gene: TRBV6-4
CDR3aa: CASSEQGIIGGELFF

j_gene: TRBJ2-7
v_gene: TRBV30
CDR3aa: CAWSTTYEQYF

j_gene: TRBJ2-1
v_gene: TRBV11-3
CDR3aa: CASSYGLAGYNEQFF

j_gene: TRBJ1-6
v_gene: TRBV19
CDR3aa: CASSIEISYNSPLHF

j_gene: TRBJ1-5
v_gene: TRBV19
CDR3aa: CASSPDRGTQPQHF

j_gene: TRBJ2-2
v_gene: TRBV6-5
CDR3aa: CASRNSANTGELFF

j_gene: TRBJ2-7
v_gene: TRBV29-1
CDR3aa: CSVSRGTDEQYF

j_gene: TRBJ2-3
v_gene: TRBV6-2/TRBV6-3
CDR3aa: CASSRPSTDTQYF

j_gene: TRBJ2-7
v_gene: TRBV6-5
CDR3aa: CASIHGGQSYEQYF

j_gene: TRBJ2-7
v_gene: TRBV4-2
CDR3aa: CASSQDLYEQYF

j_gene: TRBJ1-2
v_gene: TRBV10-2
CDR3aa: CASSSDPQGRASGYTF

j_gene: TRBJ1-1
v_gene: TRBV6-5
CDR3aa: CASSYSRGVNTEAFF

j_gene: TRBJ2-3
v_gene: TRBV18
CDR3aa: CASSPNRLAGGGDTQYF

j_gene: TRBJ1-6
v_gene: TRBV4-1
CDR3aa: CASSQGVQGFWNSPLHF

j_gene: TRBJ1-2
v_gene: TRBV28
CDR3aa: CASSLILSQVHGYTF

j_gene: TRBJ1-3
v_gene: TRBV30
CDR3aa: CAWGWTAGNTIYF

j_gene: TRBJ1-1
v_gene: TRBV2
CDR3aa: CASTGDTNTEAFF

j_gene: TRBJ2-6
v_gene: TRBV7-3
CDR3aa: CASRAGTGKSGANVLTF

j_gene: TRBJ1-3
v_gene: TRBV6-5
CDR3aa: CASSPGWGAGNTIYF

j_gene: TRBJ2-7
v_gene: TRBV5-1
CDR3aa: CASSLNTGTGGSYEQYF

j_gene: TRBJ2-1
v_gene: TRBV24-1
CDR3aa: CATSDQVSGSSYNEQFF

j_gene: TRBJ1-2
v_gene: TRBV11-2
CDR3aa: CASSLEYGYGYTF

j_gene: TRBJ1-2
v_gene: TRBV10-3
CDR3aa: CAITRDSTTNYGYTF

j_gene: TRBJ1-4
v_gene: TRBV28
CDR3aa: CASRWGGTGENEKLFF

j_gene: TRBJ1-5
v_gene: TRBV18
CDR3aa: CASSPLAAGGGQPQHF

j_gene: TRBJ2-2
v_gene: TRBV27
CDR3aa: CASSPGHPDTGELFF

j_gene: TRBJ1-1
v_gene: TRBV15
CDR3aa: CATSRDLGQGLEAFF